The 10 T cell receptor beta chains in this list originate from one sample, sequenced in a study of a mutant IDH1 vaccine in newly diagnosed glioma. Time point indicated: baseline, week 1 (first vaccination visit). Treatment described: pre-vaccination baseline after standard-of-care therapy. Repertoires were generated with immunoSEQ multiplex PCR, while TCRdb's copy carries only in-frame clones and drops some. The data contain 15,000 to 20,000 clones, about 77% of them seen just once; the ten biggest clones take up roughly 10%. The sample consisted of PBMCs, taken from a glioma patient treated with radiotherapy, temozolomide or both. These TCRs come from a middle-aged man with glioma.

This sequence joins TRBV11-2 and TRBJ1-1; D remains unclear. Trimming took off 0 bases at V and 8 bases at J, with 4 bases between the two ends. The length of the CDR3 is 11 residues. Germline V gives CDR1 SGHAT, CDR2 FQNNGV. CDR3 coding DNA: TGTGCCAGCAGCTTAGAAAGAGAAGCTTTCTTT. This encodes CASSLEREAFF.

The rearrangement joins TRBV6-1 to TRBJ2-1, with D tentatively TRBD2 (6 bases). Trimming cost V 6 bases and J 5 bases, with 14 bases left between them. CDR1 and CDR2 (germline): MNHNS, SASEGT. The CDR3 consists of 14 residues. CDR3 nucleotide sequence: TGTGCCAGCAGCGGTTCTCGGGGGAACAATGAGCAGTTCTTC. It is translated as CASSGSRGNNEQFF.

This clone has only a few counts. The chain combines TRBV4-1 with TRBJ1-1; no clear D. The CDR3 extends over 16 amino acids. Looked up from germline, CDR1 is MGHRA and CDR2 is YSYEKL. The ends were cut back, 0 bases at V and 1 base at J, with 12 bases in the middle. CDR3 bases: TGCGCCAGCAGCCAAGATGTCGGGTACTCGAACACTGAAGCTTTCTTT. Protein product: CASSQDVGYSNTEAFF.

The gene calls are TRBV27 and TRBJ1-1; tentative D call: TRBD1 (5 bases). CDR1 MNHEY and CDR2 SMNVEV come from the germline V gene (reference sequence). CDR3 size: 16 residues. Trimming pared 10 bases from V and 0 bases from J, leaving 21 bases between. The CDR3 DNA sequence: TGTGCCATCTCACTCACCGGGACTCCTATGAACACTGAAGCTTTCTTT. This gives the protein CAISLTGTPMNTEAFF.

The rearrangement uses TRBV29-1 and TRBJ1-1, with TRBD1 as a possible D gene (6 bases). The CDR3 runs to 11 residues. Trimming removed 6 bases from V and 1 base from J, with 6 bases in between. Germline V gene lookup returns CDR1 SQVTM and CDR2 ANQGSEA. The DNA of the CDR3 is TGCAGCGTGACAGGGAACACTGAAGCTTTCTTT. Amino acid sequence: CSVTGNTEAFF. Using reference TRBV29-1 and TRBJ1-1 for the parts outside the CDR3, the full variable domain is SAVISQKPSRDICQRGTSLTIQCQVDSQVTMMFWYRQQPGQSLTLIATANQGSEATYESGFVIDKFPISRPNLTFSTLTVSNMSPEDSSIYLCSVTGNTEAFFGQGTRLTVV.

This rearrangement joins TRBV6-5 to TRBJ1-2; TRBD1 is a possible D gene (5 bases). Trimming took 0 bases from V and 8 from J, leaving 16 bases between them. This CDR3 contains 15 residues. Looked up from germline, CDR1 is MNHEY and CDR2 is SVGAGI. The CDR3 sequence is CASSYSGQQTGGYTF. CDR3 sequence (DNA): TGTGCCAGCAGTTACTCAGGGCAGCAAACAGGCGGCTACACCTTC.

This clone was found once. This chain joins TRBV27 and TRBJ2-3; 9 nucleotides align to TRBD2. Germline lookup yields CDR1 MNHEY and CDR2 SMNVEV (reference sequence). J was trimmed by 4 bases and V by 7 bases; bases with no gene match: 3. The CDR3 covers 13 residues. In nucleotides, the CDR3 is TGTGCCAGCATGGGCGGGGGGGCAGATACGCAGTATTTT. This sequence encodes CASMGGGADTQYF.

The genes are TRBV7-6 and TRBJ2-2; 9 positions agree with TRBD2. The CDR3 runs to 16 residues. Per germline, CDR1 SGHVS and CDR2 FNYEAQ. The V segment lost 1 base and the J segment 5 bases; nucleotides outside the gene matches: 5. CDR3 sequence: CASSLVTSGSTGELFF. The CDR3 DNA reads TGTGCCAGCAGCTTAGTGACTAGCGGTTCAACCGGGGAGCTGTTTTTT.

The J gene is TRBJ2-3, the V gene TRBV7-2; TRBD2 matches at 9 bases. The CDR3 sequence is 17 residues long. The germline V gene has CDR1 SGHTA and CDR2 FQGNSA. V shed 1 base, J shed 1 base, and the junction held 6 bases outside the gene matches. The CDR3 DNA is TGTGCCAGCAGCTTAGATCCGGCGGGAGGGGGCACAGATACGCAGTATTTT. It codes for CASSLDPAGGGTDTQYF.

This clone came up a few times. V is TRBV5-1 and J is TRBJ2-3; possibly TRBD1 for D (6 bases). This CDR3 spans 15 amino acids. Germline CDR1 SGHRS, CDR2 YFSETQ. V lost 1 base to trimming and J lost 5 bases, with 14 bases between them. The CDR3 is CASSLTDRARDTQYF. DNA for the CDR3: TGCGCCAGCAGCTTGACGGACAGAGCAAGAGATACGCAGTATTTT.